A single T cell receptor (beta chain) is shown here with its context. Its target is unknown. The sample comes from a study of cytomegalovirus exposure and HLA in healthy donors. Study-wide results and caveats: An analysis that came later showed most CMV-associated TCR beta chains appearing HLA-restricted. Trimming of TCR beta V- and J-genes showed a link, identified in a later analysis, to a missense DCLRE1C variant. Researchers catalogued about 150 TCR beta chains as cytomegalovirus-associated.

Healthy bone marrow donors made up the donor group. CDR3 size: 14 residues. The V and J ends lost 3 bases and 6 bases respectively, with 15 bases between them. Germline V lookup: CDR1 KGHSH, CDR2 LQKENI. Primers: 60 Vbeta forward and 13 Jbeta reverse. Using immunoSEQ multiplex PCR, the repertoire was profiled, and TCRdb retains in-frame clones only, with some absent. This repertoire includes 40,000 to 65,000 clones. The sequence came from a man aged 40-49 years in good health and CMV-seropositive. Sequencing input: PBMCs. V is TRBV18 and J is TRBJ2-7; possible D gene TRBD2, 6 bases. CDR3 in amino acids: CASSPGSFGGEQYF. The CDR3, as DNA: TGTGCCAGCTCACCGGGATCATTCGGGGGCGAGCAGTACTTC.